In this sample, the clone carrying this T cell receptor beta chain turned up many times. This specimen belongs to a study of T cells after posttransplantation cyclophosphamide. V lost 5 bases and J 9 bases, leaving 17 bases between the germline ends. CDR3 size: 14 residues. Per germline, CDR1 SGHVS and CDR2 FQNEAQ. The method was immunoSEQ multiplex PCR; TCRdb's version includes in-frame clones alone and lacks a portion of them. Listed for the sample are under 50,000 clones, none seen a single time. The gene calls are TRBV7-8 and TRBJ1-5; a possible D gene is TRBD1 (5 bases). The specimen sequenced was PBMCs. The receptor comes from a middle-aged man in good health, CMV-negative, and a related stem cell transplant donor. CDR3 sequence reads: CASSPEVFQGPQHF. CDR3 in DNA: TGTGCCAGCAGCCCCGAGGTCTTCCAGGGGCCCCAGCATTTT.